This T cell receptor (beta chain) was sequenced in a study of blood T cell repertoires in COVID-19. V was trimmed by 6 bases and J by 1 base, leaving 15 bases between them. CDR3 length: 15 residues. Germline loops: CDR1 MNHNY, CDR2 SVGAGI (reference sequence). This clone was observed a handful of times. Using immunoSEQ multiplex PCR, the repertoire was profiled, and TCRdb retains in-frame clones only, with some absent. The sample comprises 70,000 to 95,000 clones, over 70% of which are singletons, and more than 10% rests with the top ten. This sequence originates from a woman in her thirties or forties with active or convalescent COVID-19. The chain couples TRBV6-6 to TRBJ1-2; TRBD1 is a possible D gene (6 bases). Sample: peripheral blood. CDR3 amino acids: CASRPQGQFNYGYTF. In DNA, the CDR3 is TGTGCCAGCAGACCACAGGGACAATTTAACTATGGCTACACCTTC.